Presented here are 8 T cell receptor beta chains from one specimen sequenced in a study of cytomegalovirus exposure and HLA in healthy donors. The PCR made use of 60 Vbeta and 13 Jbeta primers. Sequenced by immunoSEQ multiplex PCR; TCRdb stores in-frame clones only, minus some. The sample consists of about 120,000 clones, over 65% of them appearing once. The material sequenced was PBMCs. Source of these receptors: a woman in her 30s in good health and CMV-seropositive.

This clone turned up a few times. As DNA, the CDR3 is TGCGCCAGCAGCCCATCGGCGGGGGGGCGGACAGATACGCAGTATTTT. As protein: CASSPSAGGRTDTQYF. The genes are TRBV4-3 and TRBJ2-3; the match to TRBD2 covers 9 bases. Germline CDR1 reads LGHNA; CDR2 reads YSLEER. This CDR3 is 16 amino acids long. J gave up 3 bases and V 4 bases, and 8 bases lay outside the gene matches.

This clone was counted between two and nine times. This CDR3 is CASTLDRSGNTIYF. DNA of the CDR3: TGTGCCAGCACCCTTGACAGGTCTGGAAACACCATATATTTT. The J gene is TRBJ1-3, the V gene TRBV6-1; tentative D call: TRBD1 (6 bases). CDR1 is MNHNS, CDR2 SASEGT, per germline. V shed 7 bases and J shed 1 base, with 11 bases lying between them. The CDR3 sequence is 14 residues long.

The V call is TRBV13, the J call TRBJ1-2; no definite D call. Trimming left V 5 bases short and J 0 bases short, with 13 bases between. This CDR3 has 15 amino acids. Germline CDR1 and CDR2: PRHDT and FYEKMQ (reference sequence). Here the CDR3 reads CASSPTPGTNYGYTF. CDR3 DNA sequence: TGTGCCAGCAGCCCAACTCCGGGTACTAACTATGGCTACACCTTC. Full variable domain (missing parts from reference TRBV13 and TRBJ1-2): AAGVIQSPRHLIKEKRETATLKCYPIPRHDTVYWYQQGPGQDPQFLISFYEKMQSDKGSIPDRFSAQQFSDYHSELNMSSLELGDSALYFCASSPTPGTNYGYTFGSGTRLTVV.

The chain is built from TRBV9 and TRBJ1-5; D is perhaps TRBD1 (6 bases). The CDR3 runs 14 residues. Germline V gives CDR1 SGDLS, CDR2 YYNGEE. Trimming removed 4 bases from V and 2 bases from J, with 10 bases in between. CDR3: CASSKGGGNQPQHF. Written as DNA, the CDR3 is TGTGCCAGCAGCAAGGGGGGGGGCAATCAGCCCCAGCATTTT.

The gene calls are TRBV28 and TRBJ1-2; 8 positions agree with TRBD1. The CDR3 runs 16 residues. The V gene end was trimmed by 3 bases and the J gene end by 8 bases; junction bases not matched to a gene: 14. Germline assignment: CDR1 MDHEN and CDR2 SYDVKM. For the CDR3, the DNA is TGTGCCAGCAGTTTGTCCCACCAGGGGGCACGGGGGGGCTACACCTTC. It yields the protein CASSLSHQGARGGYTF.

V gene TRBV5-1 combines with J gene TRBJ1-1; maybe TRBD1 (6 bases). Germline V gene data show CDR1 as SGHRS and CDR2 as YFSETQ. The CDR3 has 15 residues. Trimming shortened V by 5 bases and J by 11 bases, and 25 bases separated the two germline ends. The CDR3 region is CASRGPAGAPAGAFF. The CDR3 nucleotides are TGCGCCAGCAGGGGCCCGGCAGGGGCCCCGGCTGGGGCTTTCTTT.

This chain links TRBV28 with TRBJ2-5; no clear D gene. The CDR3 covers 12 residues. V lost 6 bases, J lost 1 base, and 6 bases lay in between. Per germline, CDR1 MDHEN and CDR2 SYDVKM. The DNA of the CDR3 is TGTGCCAGCAGCCTCCTCCAAGAGACCCAGTACTTC. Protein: CASSLLQETQYF.

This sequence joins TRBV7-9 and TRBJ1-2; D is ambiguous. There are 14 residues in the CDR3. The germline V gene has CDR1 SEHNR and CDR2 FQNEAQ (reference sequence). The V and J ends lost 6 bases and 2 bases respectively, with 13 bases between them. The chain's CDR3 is CASRARTGNYGYTF. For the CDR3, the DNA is TGTGCCAGCAGAGCCCGGACGGGGAACTATGGCTACACCTTC.